This T cell receptor (beta chain) was retrieved from a study of T cell changes during pregnancy in multiple sclerosis. Assay used: immunoSEQ multiplex PCR; TCRdb lists only in-frame clones, some missing. The data show nearly 40,000 clones, around 92% seen once. Germline CDR1 and CDR2: GTSNPN and SVGIG (reference sequence). After removal of 2 bases from V and 6 bases from J, the junction contained 3 bases not matched to a gene. This CDR3 has 14 residues. The sequence derives from a female donor with multiple sclerosis, enrolled in a pregnancy study. The gene calls are TRBV30 and TRBJ1-6; 8 nucleotides match TRBD1. Here the sequenced sample was CD4+ T cells from peripheral blood mononuclear cells, taken in the third trimester of pregnancy. Here the CDR3 DNA reads TGTGCCTGGAGTATACAGGGGGGTAATTCACCCCTCCACTTT. Protein sequence: CAWSIQGGNSPLHF.